This TCR beta chain was recorded in a study of glioma-infiltrating T cells. Broader study findings: Tissue and blood shared very few CDR3 sequences.

The V end lost 2 bases, the J end lost 1 base, and 11 bases lay between the germline ends. CDR1 SQVTM and CDR2 ANQGSEA come from the germline V gene. The CDR3 contains 14 residues. The iRepertoire nested amplicon-rescue multiplex PCR amplified TCR alpha and beta CDR3s from RNA. Tissue mRNA or PBMC total RNA, about 90-450 ng, went into one-step reverse transcription and amplification. Each CDR3 protein is one row after TCRdb ran MiXCR on the multiplex PCR reads. The table lists fewer than 200,000 distinct CDR3 sequences, roughly 32% of them singletons. The sample holds a few counts of this clonotype. Its antigen is as yet unknown.

This receptor was taken from a human donor with low-grade glioma or glioblastoma, undergoing nonglioma brain surgery, or in good health (not recorded which). The chain has TRBV29-1 and TRBJ2-5, with D unresolved. The specimen was glioma tissue, nonneoplastic brain tissue, or PBMCs (not recorded which). The CDR3 sequence is CSVEYVAVQETQYF. CDR3 in DNA: TGCAGCGTTGAATACGTCGCGGTCCAAGAGACCCAGTACTTC.